The clone carrying this TCR beta chain was counted only a few times. Exclusion followed for patients with uncontrolled infection, other autoimmune disease, pregnancy or lactation. Thyroid ultrasound and orbital computed tomography, with clinical symptoms and serum thyroxine and TRAb, informed diagnoses. From more than 9 ml of fresh peripheral blood, PBMCs were isolated. The data derive from a study of T cells in Graves' hyperthyroidism and ophthalmopathy. About the study: Peripheral blood sampling occurred at initial diagnosis, before any treatment.

TCR beta CDR3 regions were amplified from RNA. HTBI primers were employed in a first-round RT-PCR of the TCR CDR3. One entry per CDR3 protein results from TCRdb running MiXCR on the multiplex PCR reads. Among approximately 400,000 distinct CDR3 sequences listed, around a sixth were seen once. CDR3 size: 17 residues. Germline CDR1 and CDR2: SGHTA and FQGTGA. The V gene end was trimmed by 5 bases and the J gene end by 5 bases; junction bases not matched to a gene: 8. Sequencing was performed on blood. This chain uses TRBV7-3 with TRBJ2-5; 16 bases are a match to TRBD2. The source is a man aged 18 to 29 with Graves' ophthalmopathy. The CDR3 DNA is TGTGCCAGCAGCGAAACCGGGACTAGCGGGGGGGCGGAGACCCAGTACTTC. Its translation is CASSETGTSGGAETQYF.